This is a list of T cell receptor beta chains from one sample in a study of blood T cell repertoires in COVID-19. Clones were sequenced by immunoSEQ multiplex PCR, and TCRdb holds only the in-frame ones, with some missing. Of 250,000 or so clones detected, approximately 90% appear once; the ten largest clones hold about 3%. The source material was peripheral blood. The receptor source for this set is a woman under 40 with active or convalescent COVID-19. CDR3s include the opening cysteine and the closing phenylalanine or tryptophan.

j_call v_call cdr3_aa
TRBJ2-3 TRBV7-2 CASSLVTGDTQYF
TRBJ1-2 TRBV19 CASRDSSTGTFYGYTF
TRBJ2-2 TRBV24-1 CATSDARGVTGELFF
TRBJ2-5 TRBV14 CASSLGTSGGKTQYF
TRBJ2-7 TRBV7-8 CASSLAGNSQHEQYF
TRBJ2-3 TRBV2 CASSEAGSGLADSTDTQYF
TRBJ1-2 TRBV7-8 CASSSNRESNTF
TRBJ2-7 TRBV28 CASSLGIQDSLTYEQYF
TRBJ2-1 TRBV28 CASSLRQRYNEQFF
TRBJ2-1 TRBV28 CASSTLDRDSNEQFF
TRBJ2-5 TRBV7-9 CASSLIRDRGETQYF
TRBJ2-7 TRBV3-1/TRBV3-2 CASSQETPYEQYF
TRBJ2-5 TRBV6-6 CASSYSLRGPRETQYF
TRBJ1-2 TRBV7-2 CASSPGQYGYTF
TRBJ1-5 TRBV21-1 CASSNGGGHSNQPQHF
TRBJ2-1 TRBV7-3 CASGQGLHNEQFF
TRBJ1-1 TRBV30 CAWSVRGEAFF
TRBJ1-2 TRBV10-3 CAATAMGQNYGYTF
TRBJ2-1 TRBV5-8 CASSFRDRGYNEQFF
TRBJ1-1 TRBV30 CAWRPMRTEAFF
TRBJ1-5 TRBV5-6 CASSLYRGRRMNQPQHF
TRBJ2-3 TRBV3-1/TRBV3-2 CASSQEIQGPTDTQYF
TRBJ1-4 TRBV14 CASSQDRTQGKEEKLFF
TRBJ1-2 TRBV3-1/TRBV3-2 CASSPRQGDYGYTF